This paragraph reports one TCR beta chain. Its antigen is unknown. Each sample used at least 6 million PBMCs. This entry belongs to a study of blood T cells in healthy people across ages. General observations from the study: Older age coincided with a roughly linear decline in TCR beta diversity per million T cells. There was a strong correlation between TCR beta diversity and naive T cell percentage.

CDR1 is SGHTA and CDR2 is FQGNSA in the germline V gene. The CDR3 is 18 amino acids. V dropped 1 base and J dropped 4; count of bases not matched to a gene: 8. Combining a sample-barcoded 5' primer with a J-beta primer mix, a second PCR ran for about 6 to 11 cycles. Carrying 12 random nucleotides, a template-switch adaptor labeled each individual cDNA molecule. TCRdb reprocessed the 5' RACE reads with MiXCR, giving one entry per CDR3 protein. This table holds 1,100,000 or so distinct CDR3 sequences, 45% found once. The V call is TRBV7-2, the J call TRBJ2-2; 11 nucleotides align to TRBD2. Material: blood. This receptor was obtained from a woman in her sixties or seventies in good health. CDR3 sequence reads: CASSLDRGLAELTGELFF. The DNA for the CDR3 is TGTGCCAGCAGCTTAGACAGGGGACTAGCGGAGCTCACCGGGGAGCTGTTTTTT.